Included here is one T cell receptor (beta chain) sequence, with context. The data were taken from a study of blood T cell repertoires in COVID-19. From germline, CDR1 is SNHLY and CDR2 FYNNEI. This CDR3 comprises 13 residues. V shed 6 bases and J shed 11 bases, with 19 bases lying between them. Sequenced by immunoSEQ multiplex PCR; TCRdb stores in-frame clones only, minus some. The repertoire holds about 320,000 clones, with 65% to 90% as singletons. The chain carries TRBV2 and TRBJ1-1; TRBD1 might be the D (6 bases). Sequencing was performed on peripheral blood. The receptor comes from a human donor in a cohort sampled during active COVID-19. The CDR3 nucleotides are TGTGCCAGCAGAGGCGACAGGTCACCGGGGGCTTTCTTT. Its translation: CASRGDRSPGAFF.